The 27 T cell receptor beta chains reported below all come from one sample, sequenced in a study of T cells in Graves' hyperthyroidism and ophthalmopathy. TCR beta CDR3 regions were amplified from RNA transcripts. A set of HTBI primers served as the primers for a first-round RT-PCR of the TCR CDR3. In TCRdb, the multiplex PCR reads were re-called with MiXCR into one record per CDR3 protein. Of about 350,000 distinct CDR3 sequences in the sample, around a sixth were seen once. Source material: blood. The receptors stem from a woman between 35 and 50 years old with Graves' ophthalmopathy.

This chain links TRBV6-1 with TRBJ1-2; D might be TRBD1 (5 bases). This CDR3 is built from 14 residues. Trimming stripped 7 bases from V and 1 base from J, with 13 bases between. Germline CDR1 MNHNS, CDR2 SASEGT. The CDR3 protein is CASTPLGGNYGYTF. In nucleotides, the CDR3 is TGTGCCAGCACCCCCCTGGGGGGTAACTATGGCTACACCTTC.

This clonotype has a count of ten or more. The V call is TRBV29-1, the J call TRBJ1-1, with 8 nucleotides matching TRBD1. Germline CDR1 and CDR2: SQVTM and ANQGSEA. CDR3 length equals 11 residues. The trim removed 4 bases at V and 10 bases at J, leaving 5 bases unmatched. The CDR3 is CSVAQQGGAFF. CDR3 DNA: TGCAGCGTTGCCCAACAGGGGGGAGCTTTCTTT.

This clonotype was seen at least ten times. The chain uses TRBV12-3 or TRBV12-4 and TRBJ2-7; TRBD1 agrees at 9 bases. J was trimmed by 3 bases and V by 5 bases; bases with no gene match: 5. This CDR3 spans 14 amino acids. Here the CDR3 DNA reads TGTGCCAGCAGTGGGACAGGGAAGATCTACGAGCAGTACTTC. Its translation is CASSGTGKIYEQYF.

This clonotype was picked up many times. V and J are TRBV6-1 and TRBJ1-1; D uncertain. The germline V gene has CDR1 MNHNS and CDR2 SASEGT. This CDR3 region has 9 residues. Deletions cut 3 bases from V and 12 bases from J, with 5 bases between. The CDR3 protein is CASSEISFF. The CDR3 DNA reads TGTGCCAGCAGTGAGATCTCTTTCTTT.

In this sample, this clonotype turned up many times. The chain carries TRBV18 and TRBJ1-5; 7 nucleotides match TRBD1. The CDR3 has 15 amino acids. V lost 6 bases and J lost 2; bases outside the gene matches: 7. Germline values: CDR1 KGHSH, CDR2 LQKENI. CDR3 sequence: CASSLSTGGNQPQHF. The CDR3 nucleotides are TGTGCCAGCTCGCTAAGTACAGGGGGCAATCAGCCCCAGCATTTT.

This clonotype was seen many times. The genes are TRBV28 and TRBJ1-2; D not resolved. The CDR3 totals 11 residues. The germline V and J ends were trimmed by 5 bases and 5 bases, with 6 bases remaining between them. CDR1 is MDHEN and CDR2 is SYDVKM in the germline V gene. In nucleotides, the CDR3 is TGTGCCAGCAGTGCCTTGTATGGCTACACCTTC. This sequence encodes CASSALYGYTF.

This clonotype was detected ten times or more. V gene TRBV7-2 combines with J gene TRBJ2-7, with 10 positions matching TRBD1. Germline CDR1 and CDR2: SGHTA and FQGNSA. The length of the CDR3 is 15 residues. V was clipped by 5 bases and J by 2 bases; unmatched bases: 6. CDR3 DNA: TGTGCCAGCAGCCGACCCGGGACAGGGGCCTACGAGCAGTACTTC. Translated: CASSRPGTGAYEQYF.

There are many counts of this clonotype. The CDR3 DNA is TGTGCCAGCAGCTATGGACTTGCGAACACTGAAGCTTTCTTT. It codes for CASSYGLANTEAFF. This chain joins TRBV12-3 or TRBV12-4 and TRBJ1-1; D is uncertain. The CDR3 sequence is 14 residues long. Trimming took off 6 bases at V and 1 base at J, with 12 bases between the two ends.

The CDR3 DNA reads as TGTGCCAGCAGCCGCACTAGCGGGAGTGTTTACGAGCAGTACTTC. The encoded protein is CASSRTSGSVYEQYF. The rearrangement uses TRBV6-2 or TRBV6-3 and TRBJ2-7; 11 nucleotides align to TRBD2. CDR3 size: 15 residues. Germline CDR1 is MNHEY and CDR2 is SVGEGT. J lost 4 bases, V lost 6 bases, and 8 bases had no gene match.

The V call is TRBV12-3 or TRBV12-4, the J call TRBJ1-1, with D tentatively TRBD1 (6 bases). V lost 5 bases and J lost 4, with 11 bases in between. The CDR3 contains 13 residues. The DNA of the CDR3 is TGTGCCAGCAGTGCAGGGGTGATCACTGAAGCTTTCTTT. Residues: CASSAGVITEAFF.

This clonotype appeared many times. This chain links TRBV9 with TRBJ2-2; either TRBD1 or TRBD2 may supply D (5 bases each). The germline gives CDR1 SGDLS, CDR2 YYNGEE. The CDR3 sequence is 15 residues long. The V end lost 1 base, the J end lost 0 bases, and 7 bases lay between the germline ends. The CDR3, as DNA: TGTGCCAGCAGCGTATGGGGGTCGAACACCGGGGAGCTGTTTTTT. This translates into CASSVWGSNTGELFF. Full variable domain (outside the CDR3, taken from reference TRBV9 and TRBJ2-2): DSGVTQTPKHLITATGQRVTLRCSPRSGDLSVYWYQQSLDQGLQFLIQYYNGEERAKGNILERFSAQQFPDLHSELNLSSLELGDSALYFCASSVWGSNTGELFFGEGSRLTVL.

The sample holds many counts of this clonotype. This chain uses TRBV5-8 with TRBJ2-2; D may match TRBD1 or TRBD2 (6 bases each). The CDR3 spans 14 residues. In germline, CDR1 is SGHTS, CDR2 YDEGEE. The V end was cut by 4 bases, the J end by 7 bases, with 14 bases between. CDR3 nucleotides: TGTGCCAGCAGCCCGCTAGGGGGGAACGGGGAGCTGTTTTTT. The encoded protein is CASSPLGGNGELFF.

This clonotype was recorded at least ten times. This sequence joins TRBV28 and TRBJ1-2; D may be TRBD1 (5 bases). The CDR3 extends over 15 amino acids. CDR1 and CDR2 (germline): MDHEN, SYDVKM. V lost 5 bases and J 1 base, leaving 14 bases between the germline ends. The CDR3 protein is CASSPRREFNYGYTF. CDR3 DNA sequence: TGTGCCAGCAGTCCCCGCAGGGAATTTAACTATGGCTACACCTTC.

The V call is TRBV6-2 or TRBV6-3, the J call TRBJ1-1, with unresolved D. Germline CDR1 and CDR2: MNHEY and SVGEGT. Trimming shortened V by 0 bases and J by 1 base, and 6 bases separated the two germline ends. The CDR3 totals 14 residues. CDR3 nucleotide sequence: TGTGCCAGCAGTTACTCTAACAGGAACACTGAAGCTTTCTTT. This translates into CASSYSNRNTEAFF.

There are many counts of this clonotype. The CDR3 region is CRGQLNTEAFF. Here the CDR3 DNA reads TGCAGGGGACAGTTGAACACTGAAGCTTTCTTT. V usage is TRBV29-1 and J usage is TRBJ1-1; 7 bases fit TRBD1. The germline gives CDR1 SQVTM, CDR2 ANQGSEA. CDR3 length: 11 residues. The whole variable domain, remainder taken from reference TRBV29-1 and TRBJ1-1, is SAVISQKPSRDICQRGTSLTIQCQVDSQVTMMFWYRQQPGQSLTLIATANQGSEATYESGFVIDKFPISRPNLTFSTLTVSNMSPEDSSIYLCRGQLNTEAFFGQGTRLTVV.

The table lists this clonotype with many counts. V is TRBV2 and J is TRBJ1-5; D possibly uses TRBD1 or TRBD2 (7 bases each). The J call is doubtful: the DNA matches TRBJ2-3 better. Germline V gives CDR1 SNHLY, CDR2 FYNNEI. This CDR3 spans 16 amino acids. CDR3 nucleotide sequence: TGTGCCAGCAGTGGTTTGGGAGGGGGCAGCAATCAGCCCCAGTATTTT. This translates into CASSGLGGGSNQPQYF.

This clonotype was seen ten or more times. The chain links TRBV7-8 to TRBJ1-1; D remains ambiguous. V shed 1 base and J shed 4 bases, with 10 bases lying between them. Germline CDR1 SGHVS, CDR2 FQNEAQ. The CDR3 loop spans 14 amino acids. CDR3 in DNA: TGTGCCAGCAGCTTAGACACCCTGGCCACTGAAGCTTTCTTT. This codes for CASSLDTLATEAFF.

This clonotype came up many times. This chain uses TRBV30 with TRBJ1-2, with D tentatively TRBD1 (5 bases). Trimming removed 7 bases from V and 1 base from J, with 19 bases in between. The CDR3 runs 15 residues. The germline V gene has CDR1 GTSNPN and CDR2 SVGIG (reference sequence). The CDR3 sequence: CASIQRWGVNYGYTF. The CDR3 bases are TGTGCCTCCATACAGCGGTGGGGGGTTAACTATGGCTACACCTTC. The full variable domain, completed using reference TRBV30 and TRBJ1-2, is SQTIHQWPATLVQPVGSPLSLECTVEGTSNPNLYWYRQAAGRGLQLLFYSVGIGQISSEVPQNLSASRPQDRQFILSSKKLLLSDSGFYLCASIQRWGVNYGYTFGSGTRLTVV.

This clonotype was observed many times. The V and J genes are TRBV12-3 or TRBV12-4 and TRBJ2-3, with TRBD2 as a possible D gene (7 bases). The CDR3 is made up of 14 amino acids. Trimming stripped 1 base from V and 6 bases from J, with 11 bases between. The CDR3 region is CASSLVGGGDTQYF. CDR3 bases: TGTGCCAGCAGTTTAGTAGGGGGAGGGGATACGCAGTATTTT.

This clonotype was observed many times. This chain links TRBV20-1 with TRBJ2-2; 8 nucleotides line up with TRBD1. V shed 4 bases, J shed 6 bases, and the junction held 7 bases outside the gene matches. Germline V gives CDR1 DFQATT, CDR2 SNEGSKA (reference sequence). This CDR3 has 14 amino acids. In DNA, the CDR3 is TGCAGTGCTACAGGGGGCGGGTGGTCCGGGGAGCTGTTTTTT. This translates into CSATGGGWSGELFF.

This clonotype was seen only a few times. A much larger clonotype is one base distant, so this may be a read error. CDR3 DNA: TGTGCCAACAGTGAGGGCACAAGCACCGGGGAGCTGTTTTTT. Translation: CANSEGTSTGELFF. V is TRBV6-1 and J is TRBJ2-2, with D possibly matching TRBD2 (5 bases). The CDR3 spans 14 residues. The germline V gene has CDR1 MNHNS and CDR2 SASEGT.

As for this clonotype: Lacking the conserved final phenylalanine or tryptophan, this CDR3 likely reflects a read error. V usage is TRBV7-3 and J usage is TRBJ1-1; 10 bases are a match to TRBD1. In germline, CDR1 is SGHTA, CDR2 FQGTGA. This CDR3 comprises 15 residues. After removal of 0 bases from V and 3 bases from J, the junction contained 1 base not matched to a gene. The chain's CDR3 is CASSLTGQGYTEAFI. CDR3 in DNA: TGTGCCAGCAGCTTAACGGGACAGGGGTACACTGAAGCTTTCATT.

The chain's CDR3 is CASSSTTQGQDYEQYF. Written as DNA, the CDR3 is TGTGCCAGCAGTTCAACCACCCAGGGACAGGATTACGAGCAGTACTTC. The chain has TRBV28 and TRBJ2-7; 8 bases agree with TRBD1. V dropped 4 bases and J dropped 4; count of bases not matched to a gene: 12. CDR1 MDHEN and CDR2 SYDVKM come from the germline V gene. The CDR3 contains 16 residues.

This clonotype came up many times. CDR3 sequence (DNA): TGTGCCAGCGGGACTAGCGGTTCCTACGAGCAGTACTTC. It yields the protein CASGTSGSYEQYF. This chain connects TRBV6-2 or TRBV6-3 to TRBJ2-7, with 11 bases matching TRBD2. CDR1 is MNHEY, CDR2 SVGEGT, per germline. With 8 bases clipped from V and 1 base from J, the junction kept 1 base outside the gene matches. The CDR3 is 13 amino acids.

This clonotype was seen many times. The V gene is TRBV2, the J gene TRBJ1-5; no clear D. V lost 5 bases to trimming and J lost 4 bases, with 9 bases between them. The CDR3 covers 13 residues. Germline CDR1 SNHLY, CDR2 FYNNEI. The CDR3 sequence: CASSREANQPQHF. The CDR3 region has the DNA TGTGCCAGCAGTCGGGAGGCGAATCAGCCCCAGCATTTT.

Details on this clonotype: One end of the junction varies from germline; a read error may be responsible. This sequence joins TRBV2 and TRBJ2-6, with D maybe TRBD1 (6 bases). CDR3 length equals 15 residues. Germline V gene data show CDR1 as SNHLY and CDR2 as FYNNEI. The chain's CDR3 is CVSLTWGPGANVLTF. As DNA, the CDR3 is TGTGTCAGCCTTACATGGGGGCCTGGGGCCAACGTCCTGACTTTC.

On this clonotype itself: A much larger clone sits a single nucleotide away, making a read error possible. V and J are TRBV7-3 and TRBJ2-7, with D unclear. The CDR3 contains 20 residues. Trimming removed 0 bases at V and 4 bases at J, with 28 bases between. The germline V gene has CDR1 SGHTA and CDR2 FQGTGA. CDR3 sequence reads: CASSLTYPLIGSAYPYEQYF. CDR3 nucleotides: TGTGCCAGCAGCTTAACCTACCCCCTAATCGGTTCGGCGTATCCTTACGAGCAGTACTTC. Full variable domain (rest looked up from reference TRBV7-3 and TRBJ2-7): GAGVSQTPSNKVTEKGKYVELRCDPISGHTALYWYRQSLGQGPEFLIYFQGTGAADDSGLPNDRFFAVRPEGSVSTLKIQRTERGDSAVYLCASSLTYPLIGSAYPYEQYFGPGTRLTVT.